This T cell receptor (beta chain) emerged from a study of beta chain features in type 1 diabetes listed by TCRdb under 2018. For the wider study: No differences in mean age, gender distribution, total cell number or subset yield were found between patients and healthy donors. A total of 85 million to 140 million sorted cells were examined across all samples, and a strong correlation was observed between cell number per subset and RNA yield. The study compared the TCRB repertoires of sorted circulating CD4+ T cell subsets in recently diagnosed type 1 diabetes patients with those in matched healthy donors. Naive and central memory subsets were obtained from all 30 or so donors, but regulatory and stem cell-like memory subsets were isolated from only 8 patients and roughly 8 healthy donors. Study-wide findings and limitations: HLA sub-analyses involved small numbers of individuals, so any influence of HLA type on TCRB rearrangement remained unresolved. PCR may preferentially amplify shorter templates, but because patient and control samples were amplified and corrected together, any resulting skew would affect both groups equally. In all four CD4+ subsets, TCRB CDR3 length was moderately but significantly shorter in type 1 diabetes patients. Because cDNA was sequenced instead of genomic DNA, highly expressing activated cells could be over-represented, though the groups showed no difference in activation or CD3 levels. Naive, central memory and regulatory TCRB repertoires appeared to be more similar among patients than among healthy donors. At VDJ recombination sites, type 1 diabetes patients had fewer insertions and more deleted nucleotides, which implies abnormalities in thymic rearrangement.

The entire amount of isolated RNA was reverse transcribed using the High Capacity cDNA Reverse Transcription Kit, so the sequenced TCRB transcripts were expressed ones. Naive, central memory and regulatory T cell samples underwent deep immunoSEQ sequencing, averaging around 4 million total reads per sample. Sorted cells were lysed in RLT buffer and RNA was extracted with DNase-treated RNeasy Micro or Mini kits, depending on cell number. Each cell subset was processed separately to prevent cross-contamination, with patient and healthy donor samples processed together. Using the immunoSEQ multiplex PCR, TCRB sequences were amplified from cDNA into 87-bp fragments spanning the CDR3 region. The amplicons were sequenced using the Illumina HiSeq platform. The published analysis was carried out like this. PCR bias was corrected computationally using synthetic template baselines, and reads within Hamming distance 2 were collapsed, with unmergeable singletons discarded. By aligning reads against IMGT, V, D and J genes, CDR3 length, and insertions or deletions at six rearrangement sites were assigned. Clonotype counts were normalized to sorted cell number within each subset before computing true diversity and Gini coefficients with the tcR R package. The overlap coefficient, calculated on TCRB nucleotide sequences, was used to quantify repertoire sharing. Out-of-frame TCRB sequences from naive cells were analyzed to stand in for the pre-selection repertoire. TCRdb holds this immuneACCESS table with in-frame rearrangements only. Some clones are missing; in checked studies, unresolved V genes explain under half, and the rest has no known cause. V and J calls and clone size are those listed in that table; D and trimming were worked out from the DNA. In this sample the table shows 280,000 or so clones, 14% to 15% of which occur a single time. Jointly, the top ten make up 0.015% to 0.017% of the sample.

In the case of this clone: Its antigen has not been determined. The input lacks base qualities; no much larger clone sits a single base away.

Each donor gave one peripheral blood draw, averaging around 0.11 L, which was collected into heparinised tubes. A BD FACSAria II was used to sort naive, central memory, regulatory and stem cell-like memory CD4+ T cells with a panel that included CD45RO, CCR7, CD25, CD127, CD95 and CD27. Purity was above 95% for every sorted population. PBMCs were isolated right away by Lymphoprep density gradient centrifugation and were stained directly, without culture. So that batch effects would be minimized, each experiment stained and sorted samples in pairs, pairing one healthy donor with one patient. From cysteine to phenylalanine, the CDR3 is 11 amino acids long. Only the CDR3 part of the read is kept: 33 bases, read in frame from the first base. According to the germline V gene, CDR1 reads MDHEN and CDR2 reads SYDVKM. V drops 3 bases and J drops 7 bases, leaving 6 bases in between.

Material: naive CD4+ T cells from blood. Taken with the paper, the label for cell subset or site translates to: true naive CD4+ T cells. Recombination connected TRBV28 to TRBJ1-1; the D gene cannot be resolved reliably. The source of this sequence is a man between 18 and 35 years old with type 1 diabetes. The DNA is as follows: TGTGCCAGCAGTTTGCGGATTGAAGCTTTCTTT. It encodes CASSLRIEAFF.